These 30 T cell receptor beta chains were sequenced from one sample in a study of Ad26.COV2.S vaccination and SARS-CoV-2 variants. Treatment meaning: some 19 received Ad26.COV2.S at low or high dose, single or two shots; roughly five received placebo; per-sample allocation not given. Each sample was drawn 63 days after the first injection (of vaccine or placebo). Assay: immunoSEQ multiplex PCR; the TCRdb copy retains only in-frame clones and omits some. This repertoire shows more than 300,000 clones, around 89% found once; its top ten account for approximately 5%. Sample: peripheral blood, taken in a trial of Ad26.COV2.S vaccine versus placebo. Receptors originate from a person aged 18-65 years who received the Ad26.COV2.S COVID-19 vaccine or a placebo.

This clone was seen a few times. This sequence joins TRBV15 and TRBJ2-1, with D perhaps matching TRBD1 (6 bases). CDR3 length: 14 residues. Germline V lookup: CDR1 LNHNV, CDR2 YYDKDF (reference sequence). The V and J ends lost 3 bases and 3 bases respectively, with 9 bases between them. The CDR3 reads CATSSTGFYNEQFF. CDR3 in DNA: TGTGCCACCAGCAGCACAGGGTTCTACAATGAGCAGTTCTTC.

The rearrangement uses TRBV5-1 and TRBJ2-2, with unresolved D. This CDR3 region has 15 residues. Germline lookup yields CDR1 SGHRS and CDR2 YFSETQ. The germline V and J ends were trimmed by 7 bases and 0 bases, with 13 bases remaining between them. The CDR3 region is CASSPDPTNTGELFF. CDR3 nucleotides: TGCGCCAGCTCTCCAGACCCCACGAACACCGGGGAGCTGTTTTTT.

This chain links TRBV11-1 with TRBJ1-1; D gene ambiguous. This CDR3 is built from 13 residues. Germline V CDR1 and CDR2: SGHAT, FQDESV (reference sequence). Deletions cut 3 bases from V and 2 bases from J, with 7 bases between. The CDR3 is CASSFGLNTEAFF. In nucleotides, the CDR3 is TGTGCCAGCAGCTTCGGGTTAAACACTGAAGCTTTCTTT.

This chain joins TRBV28 and TRBJ1-1; no firm D call. V gave up 4 bases and J gave up 0 bases, with 6 bases separating them. The germline V gene encodes CDR1 MDHEN and CDR2 SYDVKM. The CDR3 is 13 amino acids. Here the CDR3 DNA reads TGTGCCAGCAGTTACGAGGTGAACACTGAAGCTTTCTTT. Its translation is CASSYEVNTEAFF. Drawing the rest from reference TRBV28 and TRBJ1-1, the complete variable domain is DVKVTQSSRYLVKRTGEKVFLECVQDMDHENMFWYRQDPGLGLRLIYFSYDVKMKEKGDIPEGYSVSREKKERFSLILESASTNQTSMYLCASSYEVNTEAFFGQGTRLTVV.

This clone appeared once. This chain joins TRBV4-2 and TRBJ1-1; D might be TRBD1 (5 bases). The CDR3 has 16 residues. CDR1 is LGHNA and CDR2 is YNFKEQ in the germline V gene. Trimming took 0 bases from V and 4 from J, leaving 15 bases between them. CDR3 protein: CASSQDYHRDGTEAFF. In DNA form, the CDR3 reads TGTGCCAGCAGCCAAGATTACCACCGGGACGGCACTGAAGCTTTCTTT.

The chain couples TRBV5-1 to TRBJ2-5, with D hard to call. The length of the CDR3 is 13 residues. Between the trimmed V and J ends, which lost 1 base and 4 bases, there was a span of 8 bases. Germline assignment: CDR1 SGHRS and CDR2 YFSETQ. This chain's CDR3 is CASSLLYSETQYF. CDR3 nucleotide sequence: TGCGCCAGCAGCTTGTTGTACTCAGAGACCCAGTACTTC.

The chain uses TRBV5-5 and TRBJ2-7; 7 nucleotides line up with TRBD1. V shed 2 bases, J shed 6 bases, and the junction held 11 bases outside the gene matches. Germline-derived CDR1 and CDR2 are SGHKS and YYEKEE (reference sequence). CDR3 length: 15 amino acids. CDR3 DNA: TGTGCCAGCAGCTTTGGGACAGCTTTAATGAGCGAGCAGTACTTC. This translates into CASSFGTALMSEQYF.

This clone appeared a single time. CDR3 sequence: CSVGTSGRDADTQYF. CDR3 DNA sequence: TGCAGCGTGGGGACTAGCGGGAGGGACGCAGATACGCAGTATTTT. J is TRBJ2-3 and V is TRBV29-1, with 16 bases lining up with TRBD2. This CDR3 has 15 amino acids. Germline CDR1 reads SQVTM; CDR2 reads ANQGSEA. With V trimmed by 6 bases and J by 4 bases, 4 bases remained unmatched.

The rearrangement joins TRBV11-1 to TRBJ2-3; 9 bases map to TRBD2. Losses at the gene ends were 4 bases for V and 0 bases for J; bases not matched to a gene: 5. This CDR3 has 16 residues. Germline CDR1 is SGHAT and CDR2 is FQDESV (reference sequence). CDR3 amino acids: CASSSLSGGSTDTQYF. The CDR3 DNA sequence: TGTGCCAGCAGCTCTCTTAGCGGGGGAAGCACAGATACGCAGTATTTT.

The J gene is TRBJ2-3, the V gene TRBV9; D possibly corresponds to TRBD1 (6 bases). The CDR3 consists of 16 residues. V lost 3 bases and J 7 bases, leaving 21 bases between the germline ends. CDR1 is SGDLS and CDR2 is YYNGEE in the germline V gene. The CDR3 DNA follows: TGTGCCAGCAGCGCAACTACTTCAGGGGCCCAAAATACGCAGTATTTT. Translated, it gives CASSATTSGAQNTQYF.

This clone was seen more than once but under ten times. The chain uses TRBV3-1 (or the pseudogene TRBV3-2) and TRBJ2-2; perhaps TRBD2 as D (5 bases). CDR3 length equals 14 residues. V was cut by 5 bases and J by 4 bases, with 11 bases left in between. Germline lookup yields CDR1 LGHDT and CDR2 YNNKEL (reference sequence). CDR3 amino acids: CASSAIRGTGELFF. Written as DNA, the CDR3 is TGTGCCAGCAGCGCAATTCGGGGCACCGGGGAGCTGTTTTTT.

The chain uses TRBV6-5 and TRBJ2-7, with 7 positions matching TRBD2. This CDR3 spans 12 amino acids. Germline V CDR1 and CDR2: MNHEY, SVGAGI. V trimming: 6 bases; J trimming: 6 bases; junction bases outside the gene matches: 5. This CDR3 is CASSLWGGEQYF. In nucleotides, the CDR3 is TGTGCCAGCAGCCTGTGGGGGGGCGAGCAGTACTTC.

The chain links TRBV25-1 to TRBJ2-1; 14 bases fit TRBD2. Per the germline V gene, CDR1 is MGHDK and CDR2 is SYGVNS. The CDR3 length is 17 residues. Trimming took 6 bases from V and 2 from J; bases not matched to a gene: 6. This chain's CDR3 is CASSWTSGRSPYNEQFF. The DNA of the CDR3 is TGTGCCAGCAGCTGGACTAGCGGGAGGTCCCCCTACAATGAGCAGTTCTTC. Drawing the rest from reference TRBV25-1 and TRBJ2-1, the complete variable domain is EADIYQTPRYLVIGTGKKITLECSQTMGHDKMYWYQQDPGMELHLIHYSYGVNSTEKGDLSSESTVSRIRTEHFPLTLESARPSHTSQYLCASSWTSGRSPYNEQFFGPGTRLTVL.

This clone has just one count. One junction end does not reproduce the germline sequence, and a read error may be involved. The rearrangement links TRBV28 to TRBJ2-5; the D gene could be TRBD1 or TRBD2 (6 bases each). This CDR3 is built from 15 residues. Germline V gene data show CDR1 as MDHEN and CDR2 as SYDVKM. This CDR3 is CASTLGGLGQETQYF. In DNA form, the CDR3 reads TGTGCCAGCACTTTAGGGGGGCTAGGCCAAGAGACCCAGTACTTC.

The V gene is TRBV5-1, the J gene TRBJ2-3, with 10 bases aligning to TRBD2. From germline, CDR1 is SGHRS and CDR2 YFSETQ. The trim removed 2 bases at V and 11 bases at J, leaving 8 bases unmatched. This CDR3 has 14 residues. The CDR3: CASSLTAGGRMQYF. The CDR3 DNA follows: TGCGCCAGCAGCTTAACAGCGGGAGGGCGAATGCAGTATTTT. The entire variable domain, with the rest obtained from reference TRBV5-1 and TRBJ2-3, is as follows: KAGVTQTPRYLIKTRGQQVTLSCSPISGHRSVSWYQQTPGQGLQFLFEYFSETQRNKGNFPGRFSGRQFSNSRSEMNVSTLELGDSALYLCASSLTAGGRMQYFGPGTRLTVL.

This clone was picked up one time. Other DNA variants within this sample encode the same CDR3. The chain links TRBV28 to TRBJ1-5; no clear D. Germline V lookup: CDR1 MDHEN, CDR2 SYDVKM. V was trimmed by 5 bases and J by 7 bases, leaving 12 bases between them. The CDR3 extends over 13 amino acids. The CDR3 sequence is CASSPTLGQPQHF. The CDR3 nucleotides are TGTGCCAGCAGTCCCACCTTAGGACAGCCCCAGCATTTT.

The chain employs TRBV10-3 and TRBJ2-7; D possibly uses TRBD1 or TRBD2 (5 bases each). V shed 8 bases and J shed 2 bases, with 13 bases lying between them. CDR1 is ENHRY and CDR2 is SYGVKD in the germline V gene. The length of the CDR3 is 13 residues. Here the CDR3 DNA reads TGTGCCATCTTAAGGGACGGGACCTACGAGCAGTACTTC. It yields the protein CAILRDGTYEQYF.

The table lists this clone with a count of one. The chain uses TRBV3-1 (or the pseudogene TRBV3-2) and TRBJ1-2; 10 bases line up with TRBD1. Trimming cost V 3 bases and J 8 bases; bases outside gene matches: 3. The CDR3 spans 13 residues. Germline CDR1 reads LGHDT; CDR2 reads YNNKEL (reference sequence). As DNA, the CDR3 is TGTGCCAGCAGCCAGACAGGGGGCGCGGGCTACACCTTC. This codes for CASSQTGGAGYTF.

The J gene is TRBJ2-5, the V gene TRBV28; D is undetermined. V dropped 2 bases and J dropped 5 bases, with 12 bases sitting between them. This CDR3 comprises 14 residues. Germline CDR1 is MDHEN and CDR2 is SYDVKM. CDR3 loop: CASSLVTSHETQYF. Written as DNA, the CDR3 is TGTGCCAGCAGTTTAGTTACGTCTCACGAGACCCAGTACTTC.

V is TRBV5-1 and J is TRBJ1-1, with 7 nucleotides matching TRBD1. Per germline, CDR1 SGHRS and CDR2 YFSETQ. The CDR3 is 14 amino acids. Trimming removed 2 bases from V and 2 bases from J; junction bases left unmatched: 3. CDR3 nucleotide sequence: TGCGCCAGCAGCTTCGGACAGGCTAACACTGAAGCTTTCTTT. Translated: CASSFGQANTEAFF. The full variable domain, with the rest looked up from reference TRBV5-1 and TRBJ1-1, is KAGVTQTPRYLIKTRGQQVTLSCSPISGHRSVSWYQQTPGQGLQFLFEYFSETQRNKGNFPGRFSGRQFSNSRSEMNVSTLELGDSALYLCASSFGQANTEAFFGQGTRLTVV.

V is TRBV9 and J is TRBJ2-2; TRBD2 aligns across 12 bases. This CDR3 comprises 16 residues. V was pared by 3 bases and J by 1 base, with 1 base of the junction left unmatched. Germline CDR1 SGDLS, CDR2 YYNGEE. This CDR3 is CASSALAGGNTGELFF. The CDR3 coding sequence is TGTGCCAGCAGCGCACTAGCGGGAGGGAACACCGGGGAGCTGTTTTTT.

The rearrangement joins TRBV19 to TRBJ1-5; possibly TRBD1 for D (5 bases). Trimming took 3 bases from V and 11 from J, leaving 14 bases between them. The CDR3 covers 13 residues. Germline-derived CDR1 and CDR2 are LNHDA and SQIVND (reference sequence). CDR3 loop: CASSIAGRRAQHF. The CDR3 coding sequence is TGTGCCAGTAGTATCGCAGGGCGGAGGGCCCAGCATTTT.

The chain recombines TRBV3-1 (or the pseudogene TRBV3-2) with TRBJ2-5; 8 bases fit TRBD2. Trimming at V came to 3 bases and at J to 6 bases, leaving 9 bases not matched to a gene. This CDR3 comprises 15 residues. CDR1 LGHDT and CDR2 YNNKEL come from the germline V gene (reference sequence). In nucleotides, the CDR3 is TGTGCCAGCAGCCAGCCCGGGACTAGAGGAAAGACCCAGTACTTC. Its protein product is CASSQPGTRGKTQYF.

The rearrangement joins TRBV18 to TRBJ2-1, with 7 bases lining up with TRBD2. Per germline, CDR1 KGHSH and CDR2 LQKENI. CDR3 size: 17 residues. V was pared by 3 bases and J by 5 bases, with 13 bases of the junction left unmatched. CDR3 sequence (DNA): TGTGCCAGCTCACCGAGTCGACGCGGGAGCTGGGACAATGAGCAGTTCTTC. Amino acid sequence: CASSPSRRGSWDNEQFF.

The chain uses TRBV6-5 and TRBJ2-3; D remains ambiguous. With 3 bases removed from V and 1 base from J, the gap between germline ends came to 8 bases. Germline V gene lookup returns CDR1 MNHEY and CDR2 SVGAGI. The CDR3 runs to 14 residues. CDR3 sequence reads: CASSYRQGTDTQYF. CDR3 coding DNA: TGTGCCAGCAGTTATCGGCAGGGCACAGATACGCAGTATTTT.

As regards this clone: Other DNA sequences in the same sample also yield this CDR3. The rearrangement uses TRBV7-2 and TRBJ1-3; D not certain. Germline CDR1 reads SGHTA; CDR2 reads FQGNSA. Trimming pared 1 base from V and 4 bases from J, leaving 8 bases between. This CDR3 contains 14 residues. The CDR3 nucleotides are TGTGCCAGCAGCTTAGGAGGGTCGGGAAACACCATATATTTT. Its protein is CASSLGGSGNTIYF.

This chain links TRBV10-2 with TRBJ2-7; D is tentatively TRBD1 or TRBD2 (6 bases each). Germline CDR1 reads WSHSY; CDR2 reads SAAADI. This CDR3 is 13 amino acids long. The germline V and J ends were trimmed by 6 bases and 3 bases, with 12 bases remaining between them. The CDR3 region is CASRQGRYYEQYF. The CDR3 nucleotides are TGCGCCAGCAGGCAGGGGAGGTACTACGAGCAGTACTTC.

The rearrangement joins TRBV9 to TRBJ1-3; 7 bases match TRBD1. Germline assignment: CDR1 SGDLS and CDR2 YYNGEE. The junction had 3 bases not matched to a gene; V was cut back by 5 bases and J by 4 bases. The CDR3 runs to 13 residues. CDR3 coding DNA: TGTGCCAGCAGGGGACAGTTCGGAAACACCATATATTTT. Translated, it gives CASRGQFGNTIYF.

The chain couples TRBV19 to TRBJ1-4; 8 positions match TRBD1. Trimming removed 3 bases from V and 8 bases from J; junction bases left unmatched: 8. Germline V gene data show CDR1 as LNHDA and CDR2 as SQIVND (reference sequence). The CDR3 contains 15 residues. The CDR3, as DNA: TGTGCCAGTAGTATGGCGGACAGGGTGAGAGAAAAACTGTTTTTT. Translation gives CASSMADRVREKLFF.

The chain has TRBV10-3 and TRBJ2-5; TRBD2 matches 7 bases. Trimming removed 3 bases from V and 1 base from J; junction bases left unmatched: 2. CDR1 ENHRY and CDR2 SYGVKD come from the germline V gene. The CDR3 consists of 14 residues. Here the CDR3 reads CAISDSGGQETQYF. The CDR3 DNA is TGTGCCATCAGTGATTCGGGGGGCCAAGAGACCCAGTACTTC.